This T cell receptor beta chain stems from a study of cytomegalovirus exposure and HLA in healthy donors. Study conclusions and caveats: In a later analysis, DRB1 alleles had the most associated TCRs; HLA-C alleles the fewest. An analysis was carried out later, and it reportedly showed fewer N-insertions in an Asian-associated ancestry cluster than the approximately 700-donor mean. As was reported, the HLA-A and HLA-B alleles of most subjects were accurately predicted from TCR beta sequences. 16,951 TCR beta sequences were associated with HLA alleles at 0.05 false discovery rate in a later analysis.

Use of 60 Vbeta and 13 Jbeta primers characterized the PCR. Using immunoSEQ multiplex PCR, the repertoire was profiled, and TCRdb retains in-frame clones only, with some absent. Of 100,000 to 150,000 clones in the sample, roughly 82% are singletons; the top ten hold 13%. Remarks on this clone: Its antigen is undetermined.

Germline V gene sequence: CDR1 MDHEN, CDR2 SYDVKM. Trimming cost V 5 bases and J 6 bases; bases outside gene matches: 16. The CDR3 contains 16 residues. This receptor was identified in a woman between 40 and 50 years old in good health and CMV-seropositive. The specimen sequenced was PBMCs. J is TRBJ2-7 and V is TRBV28; 7 bases map to TRBD2. CDR3 loop: CASSPGGERVRFEQYF. DNA of the CDR3: TGTGCCAGCAGTCCGGGAGGTGAGCGGGTTCGCTTCGAGCAGTACTTC.